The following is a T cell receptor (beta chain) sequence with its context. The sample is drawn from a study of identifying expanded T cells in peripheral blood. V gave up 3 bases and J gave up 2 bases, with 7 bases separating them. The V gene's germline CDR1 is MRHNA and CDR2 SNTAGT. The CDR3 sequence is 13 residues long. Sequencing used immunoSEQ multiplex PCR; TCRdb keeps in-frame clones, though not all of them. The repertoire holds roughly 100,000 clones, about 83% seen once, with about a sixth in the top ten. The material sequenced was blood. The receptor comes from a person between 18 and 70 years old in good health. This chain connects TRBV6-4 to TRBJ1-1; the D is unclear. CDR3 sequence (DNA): TGTGCCAGCAGTGAGATGATCAACACTGAAGCTTTCTTT. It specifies CASSEMINTEAFF.